Below are 12 T cell receptor beta chains sequenced from a single sample in a study of cytomegalovirus exposure and HLA in healthy donors. Data came from immunoSEQ multiplex PCR; TCRdb stores just in-frame clones and leaves some out. The data contain roughly 130,000 clones, approximately 92% of them seen just once; the ten biggest clones take up about 9.9%. Sequenced material: PBMCs. These TCRs come from a woman aged 18-35 years in good health and CMV-seropositive.

This sequence joins TRBV19 and TRBJ1-5, with no clear D. This CDR3 contains 16 residues. CDR1 LNHDA and CDR2 SQIVND come from the germline V gene (reference sequence). V shed 5 bases and J shed 0 bases, with 14 bases lying between them. CDR3 bases: TGTGCCAGTAGTCAAAACTCCCAACTTAGCAATCAGCCCCAGCATTTT. This translates into CASSQNSQLSNQPQHF.

The V and J genes are TRBV19 and TRBJ1-2; D is perhaps TRBD1 (6 bases). This CDR3 is 14 amino acids long. CDR1 and CDR2 (germline): LNHDA, SQIVND (reference sequence). V lost 5 bases and J lost 0, with 10 bases in between. In DNA form, the CDR3 reads TGTGCCAGTAGTGCGGACAGAGCTAACTATGGCTACACCTTC. This codes for CASSADRANYGYTF.

The V gene is TRBV5-8, the J gene TRBJ1-4; D is possibly TRBD1 (6 bases). This CDR3 is built from 16 residues. The germline V gene encodes CDR1 SGHTS and CDR2 YDEGEE. The V end was cut by 4 bases, the J end by 3 bases, with 16 bases between. CDR3: CASSRRRAGANEKLFF. CDR3 coding DNA: TGTGCCAGCAGCCGCCGGCGGGCAGGGGCTAATGAAAAACTGTTTTTT.

This chain joins TRBV6-5 and TRBJ1-2; no firm D call. The CDR3 is 12 amino acids. Germline V gene sequence: CDR1 MNHEY, CDR2 SVGAGI. Trimming pared 3 bases from V and 3 bases from J, leaving 5 bases between. Here the CDR3 DNA reads TGTGCCAGCAGTTATCGGGACTATGGCTACACCTTC. This encodes CASSYRDYGYTF.

The V and J genes are TRBV7-9 and TRBJ2-7; 9 bases fit TRBD1. V lost 5 bases, J lost 5 bases, and 7 bases stayed unmatched. CDR1 is SEHNR and CDR2 is FQNEAQ in the germline V gene (reference sequence). The CDR3 is made up of 14 amino acids. The CDR3 DNA is TGTGCCAGCAGCCTACCCACAGGGGGCAACGAGCAGTACTTC. As protein: CASSLPTGGNEQYF.

In its sample, this clone was seen a few times. V usage is TRBV18 and J usage is TRBJ2-3; 10 bases line up with TRBD2. Unmatched junction bases numbered 2, after V lost 2 bases and J lost 3 bases. Germline assignment: CDR1 KGHSH and CDR2 LQKENI. The CDR3 extends over 15 amino acids. The CDR3 DNA is TGTGCCAGCTCACCAAGTAGCGGGGGGACAGATACGCAGTATTTT. Translating gives CASSPSSGGTDTQYF.

A single count supports this clone. The genes are TRBV4-2 and TRBJ2-1; 10 nucleotides match TRBD1. Germline CDR1 reads LGHNA; CDR2 reads YNFKEQ. This CDR3 is built from 12 residues. V lost 8 bases to trimming and J lost 9 bases; unmatched junction nucleotides: 4. The CDR3 sequence is CASGTGVREQFF. CDR3 DNA: TGTGCCAGCGGGACAGGGGTTCGTGAGCAGTTCTTC.

The J gene is TRBJ1-1, the V gene TRBV6-5, with 7 bases identical to TRBD1. This CDR3 is 14 amino acids long. Germline V gene data show CDR1 as MNHEY and CDR2 as SVGAGI. V gave up 1 base and J gave up 4 bases; unmatched junction bases: 3. For the CDR3, the DNA is TGTGCCAGCAGTTACTTGACAGGGTCCACTGAAGCTTTCTTT. Its translation: CASSYLTGSTEAFF.

The chain is built from TRBV5-1 and TRBJ1-5; TRBD1 aligns across 9 bases. The CDR3 has 16 amino acids. J was trimmed by 7 bases and V by 0 bases; bases with no gene match: 8. Looked up from germline, CDR1 is SGHRS and CDR2 is YFSETQ. CDR3 protein: CASSLDGTGLGQPQHF. CDR3 in DNA: TGCGCCAGCAGCTTGGATGGGACAGGGCTCGGACAGCCCCAGCATTTT.

The rearrangement uses TRBV19 and TRBJ1-5; tentative D call: TRBD1 (5 bases). This CDR3 has 15 residues. Germline-derived CDR1 and CDR2 are LNHDA and SQIVND (reference sequence). Deletions cut 3 bases from V and 0 bases from J, with 9 bases between. The chain's CDR3 is CASSMDGHSNQPQHF. In nucleotides, the CDR3 is TGTGCCAGTAGTATGGACGGACATAGCAATCAGCCCCAGCATTTT.

This chain joins TRBV30 and TRBJ1-1, with D uncertain. Germline CDR1 reads GTSNPN; CDR2 reads SVGIG (reference sequence). The V end was cut by 0 bases, the J end by 1 base, with 6 bases between. There are 13 residues in the CDR3. In DNA form, the CDR3 reads TGTGCCTGGAGTGTACAACAGAACACTGAAGCTTTCTTT. This encodes CAWSVQQNTEAFF.

V usage is TRBV6-5 and J usage is TRBJ1-2, with 9 positions matching TRBD1. Germline assignment: CDR1 MNHEY and CDR2 SVGAGI. CDR3 length: 16 amino acids. The V segment lost 4 bases and the J segment 7 bases; nucleotides outside the gene matches: 13. The CDR3 sequence is CASSSPGTGIYVGYTF. As DNA, the CDR3 is TGTGCCAGCAGTTCCCCCGGGACAGGGATTTACGTTGGCTACACCTTC.